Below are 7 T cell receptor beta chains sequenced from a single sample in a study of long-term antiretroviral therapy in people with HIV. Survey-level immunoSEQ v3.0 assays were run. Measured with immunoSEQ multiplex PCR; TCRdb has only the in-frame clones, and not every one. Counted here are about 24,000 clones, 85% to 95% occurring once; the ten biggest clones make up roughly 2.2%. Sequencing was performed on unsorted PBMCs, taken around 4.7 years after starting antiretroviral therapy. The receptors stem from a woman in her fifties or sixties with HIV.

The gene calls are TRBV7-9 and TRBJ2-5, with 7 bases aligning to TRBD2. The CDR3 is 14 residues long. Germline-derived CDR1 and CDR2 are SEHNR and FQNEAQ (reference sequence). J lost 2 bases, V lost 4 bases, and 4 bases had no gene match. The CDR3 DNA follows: TGTGCCAGCAGCTCAGGACTAGAGCAAGAGACCCAGTACTTC. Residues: CASSSGLEQETQYF.

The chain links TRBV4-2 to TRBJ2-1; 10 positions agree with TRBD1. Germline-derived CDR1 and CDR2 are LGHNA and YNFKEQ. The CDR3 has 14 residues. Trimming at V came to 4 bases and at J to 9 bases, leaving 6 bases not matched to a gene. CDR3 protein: CASSPGTGVGEQFF. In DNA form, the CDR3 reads TGTGCCAGCAGCCCCGGGACAGGGGTGGGTGAGCAGTTCTTC.

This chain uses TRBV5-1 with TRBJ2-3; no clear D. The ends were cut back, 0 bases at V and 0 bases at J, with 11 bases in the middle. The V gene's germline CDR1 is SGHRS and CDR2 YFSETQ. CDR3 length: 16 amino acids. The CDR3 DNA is TGCGCCAGCAGCTTGGTTGACAAATCTAGCACAGATACGCAGTATTTT. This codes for CASSLVDKSSTDTQYF.

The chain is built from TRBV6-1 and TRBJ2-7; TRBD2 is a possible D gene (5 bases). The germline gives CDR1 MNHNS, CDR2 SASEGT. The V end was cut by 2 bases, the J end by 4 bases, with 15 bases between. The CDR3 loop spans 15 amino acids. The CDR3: CASSELNEGQYEQYF. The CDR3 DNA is TGTGCCAGCAGTGAACTCAACGAGGGCCAGTACGAGCAGTACTTC.

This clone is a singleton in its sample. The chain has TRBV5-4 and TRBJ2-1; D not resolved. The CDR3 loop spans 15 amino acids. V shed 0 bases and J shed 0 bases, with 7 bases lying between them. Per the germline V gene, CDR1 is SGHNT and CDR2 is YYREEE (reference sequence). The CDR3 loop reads CASSLDRNSYNEQFF. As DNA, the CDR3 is TGTGCCAGCAGCTTGGACCGCAACTCCTACAATGAGCAGTTCTTC.

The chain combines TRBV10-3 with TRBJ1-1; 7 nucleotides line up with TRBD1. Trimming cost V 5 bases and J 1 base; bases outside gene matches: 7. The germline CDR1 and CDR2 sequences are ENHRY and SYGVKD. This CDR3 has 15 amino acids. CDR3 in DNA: TGTGCCATCAGTACCATGACAGGGCCGAACACTGAAGCTTTCTTT. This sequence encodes CAISTMTGPNTEAFF.

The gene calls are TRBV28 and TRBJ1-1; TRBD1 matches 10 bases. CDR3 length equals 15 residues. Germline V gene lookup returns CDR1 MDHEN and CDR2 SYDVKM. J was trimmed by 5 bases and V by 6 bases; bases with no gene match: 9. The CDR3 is CASSETGTGVTEAFF. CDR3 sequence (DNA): TGTGCCAGCAGCGAAACCGGGACAGGGGTGACTGAAGCTTTCTTT.